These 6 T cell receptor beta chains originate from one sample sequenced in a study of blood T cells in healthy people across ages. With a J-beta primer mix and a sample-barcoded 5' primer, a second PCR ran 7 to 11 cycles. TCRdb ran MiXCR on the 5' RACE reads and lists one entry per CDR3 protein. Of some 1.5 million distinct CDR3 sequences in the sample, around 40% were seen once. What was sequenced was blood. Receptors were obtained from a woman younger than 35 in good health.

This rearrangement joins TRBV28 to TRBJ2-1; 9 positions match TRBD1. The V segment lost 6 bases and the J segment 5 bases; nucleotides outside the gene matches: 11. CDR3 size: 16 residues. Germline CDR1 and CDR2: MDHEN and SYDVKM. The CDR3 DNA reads TGTGCCAGCAGGCTGATTTGGACAGGGGTAAACAATGAGCAGTTCTTC. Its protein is CASRLIWTGVNNEQFF.

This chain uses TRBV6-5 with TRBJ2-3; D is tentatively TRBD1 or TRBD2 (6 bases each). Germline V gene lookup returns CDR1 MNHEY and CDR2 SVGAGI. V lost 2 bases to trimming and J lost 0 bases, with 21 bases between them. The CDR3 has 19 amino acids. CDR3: CASSYRGSGAGTSTDTQYF. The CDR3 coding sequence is TGTGCCAGCAGTTACAGGGGTTCGGGGGCTGGGACTAGCACAGATACGCAGTATTTT.

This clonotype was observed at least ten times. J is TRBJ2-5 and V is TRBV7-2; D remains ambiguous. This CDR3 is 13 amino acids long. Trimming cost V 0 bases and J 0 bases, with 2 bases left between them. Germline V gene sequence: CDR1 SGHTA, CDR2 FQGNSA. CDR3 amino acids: CASSLANQETQYF. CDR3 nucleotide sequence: TGTGCCAGCAGCTTAGCCAACCAAGAGACCCAGTACTTC.

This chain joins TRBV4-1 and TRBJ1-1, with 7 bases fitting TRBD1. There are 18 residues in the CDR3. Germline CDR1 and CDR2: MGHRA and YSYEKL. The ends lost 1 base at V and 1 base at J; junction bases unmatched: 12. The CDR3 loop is CASSQGPTGTSTNTEAFF. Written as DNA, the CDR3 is TGCGCCAGCAGCCAAGGTCCGACAGGGACCTCCACGAACACTGAAGCTTTCTTT.

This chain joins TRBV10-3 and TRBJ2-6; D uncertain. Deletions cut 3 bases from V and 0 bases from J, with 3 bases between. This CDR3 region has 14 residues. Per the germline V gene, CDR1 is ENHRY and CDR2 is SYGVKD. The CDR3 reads CAISDPSGANVLTF. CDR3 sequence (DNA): TGTGCCATCAGTGATCCCTCTGGGGCCAACGTCCTGACTTTC.

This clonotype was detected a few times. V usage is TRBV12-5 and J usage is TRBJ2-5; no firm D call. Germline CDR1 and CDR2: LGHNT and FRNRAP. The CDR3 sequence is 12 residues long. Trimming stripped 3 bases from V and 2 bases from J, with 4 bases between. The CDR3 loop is CASGLRQETQYF. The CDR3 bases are TGTGCTAGTGGTTTACGACAAGAGACCCAGTACTTC.